This T cell receptor beta chain was sequenced during a study of shared clonotypes between healthy human individuals. Study results and caveats: Researchers found naive subsets generally carried larger estimated richness than memory subsets. Several donors showed sharing of about 4.8% of naive CD4 clonotypes.

Concerning this clone: Its matching antigen is unknown.

TCRdb keeps only in-frame clones here, not all; method: immunoSEQ multiplex PCR. The table lists 2 million to 2.5 million clones, roughly 92% of them singletons. Looked up from germline, CDR1 is LNHDA and CDR2 is SQIVND (reference sequence). This CDR3 region has 16 residues. The V gene lost 4 bases and the J gene lost 1 base, with 13 bases spanning the gap. The sequencing input was naive CD4+ T cells from PBMCs. Noted subset: CD45RA+ positively selected. This TCR came from a man younger than 35 in good health. Some clones in this sample may be carry-over from other donors' samples. This chain connects TRBV19 to TRBJ2-2, with D uncertain. This chain's CDR3 is CASSKFGSKNTGELFF. CDR3 DNA sequence: TGTGCCAGTAGTAAGTTCGGCAGTAAGAACACCGGGGAGCTGTTTTTT. Using reference TRBV19 and TRBJ2-2 for the parts outside the CDR3, the full variable domain is DGGITQSPKYLFRKEGQNVTLSCEQNLNHDAMYWYRQDPGQGLRLIYYSQIVNDFQKGDIAEGYSVSREKKESFPLTVTSAQKNPTAFYLCASSKFGSKNTGELFFGEGSRLTVL.